These 14 T cell receptor beta chains came from one sample sequenced in a study of T cell responses to AZD1222 COVID-19 vaccine (dated by TCRdb to about 2021). Per the publication, the time point label means: about 28 days (+/-7) after the second vaccine dose. Libraries were made using the immunoSEQ multiplex PCR assay. TCRdb holds this immuneACCESS table with in-frame rearrangements only. Some clones are missing; in checked studies, unresolved V genes explain under half, and the rest has no known cause. In all, the sample holds about 140,000 clones, and roughly 92% of those were seen once. Of the sample, roughly 3.5% falls within the top ten clones. The source material was peripheral blood, sampled 28 days after the second AZD1222 dose. These receptors all come from an adult who received the AZD1222 COVID-19 vaccine.

The rearrangement links TRBV3-1 (or the pseudogene TRBV3-2) to TRBJ2-2; D is uncertain. Trimming pared 4 bases from V and 8 bases from J, leaving 11 bases between. CDR1 is LGHDT and CDR2 is YNNKEL in the germline V gene (reference sequence). This CDR3 is 13 amino acids long. CDR3 in amino acids: CASSPRRAGELFF. In nucleotides, the CDR3 is TGTGCCAGCAGCCCCCGTAGGGCTGGGGAGCTGTTTTTT.

The V gene is TRBV11-2, the J gene TRBJ1-1; no clear D gene. The germline V and J ends were trimmed by 1 base and 7 bases, with 10 bases remaining between them. The CDR3 runs to 13 residues. Germline V CDR1 and CDR2: SGHAT, FQNNGV. The CDR3 here is CASSLGRPSEAFF. The CDR3 nucleotides are TGTGCCAGCAGCTTAGGGCGACCGAGTGAAGCTTTCTTT.

The chain links TRBV28 to TRBJ1-5; D not certain. The CDR3 runs to 14 residues. The germline V gene has CDR1 MDHEN and CDR2 SYDVKM. Trimming pared 10 bases from V and 7 bases from J, leaving 20 bases between. CDR3 sequence (DNA): TGTGCCACTATACAGACGGGTCGAGGGCAGCCCCAGCATTTT. It is translated as CATIQTGRGQPQHF. Full variable domain (remainder filled in from reference TRBV28 and TRBJ1-5): DVKVTQSSRYLVKRTGEKVFLECVQDMDHENMFWYRQDPGLGLRLIYFSYDVKMKEKGDIPEGYSVSREKKERFSLILESASTNQTSMYLCATIQTGRGQPQHFGDGTRLSIL.

The chain has TRBV25-1 and TRBJ1-3, with 8 bases that match TRBD1. The CDR3 is made up of 15 amino acids. Unmatched junction bases numbered 4, after V lost 4 bases and J lost 2 bases. The germline V gene has CDR1 MGHDK and CDR2 SYGVNS. The CDR3 DNA sequence: TGTGCCAGCAGTGCCACAGGGGGGGCTGGAAACACCATATATTTT. Protein: CASSATGGAGNTIYF.

The CDR3 DNA reads TGTGCCAGCAGCTTTCTTTCACCCATCTTACAAGGTGGTCAGCCCCAGCATTTT. Protein: CASSFLSPILQGGQPQHF. The rearrangement uses TRBV11-3 and TRBJ1-5; D uncertain. Deletions cut 3 bases from V and 6 bases from J, with 24 bases between. There are 18 residues in the CDR3. Germline-derived CDR1 and CDR2 are SGHNT and YENEEA.

The chain recombines TRBV2 with TRBJ2-6; D is ambiguous. CDR1 SNHLY and CDR2 FYNNEI come from the germline V gene. This CDR3 spans 17 amino acids. Trimming removed 4 bases at V and 4 bases at J, with 17 bases between. The CDR3 loop reads CASSVEASHVGANVLTF. CDR3 bases: TGTGCCAGCAGTGTCGAAGCCTCGCATGTGGGGGCCAACGTCCTGACTTTC.

CDR3 nucleotide sequence: TGTGCCAGTAGCCTGGGACAGTCCTCCTACAATGAGCAGTTCTTC. Residues: CASSLGQSSYNEQFF. V usage is TRBV19 and J usage is TRBJ2-1, with 7 bases that match TRBD1. The CDR3 sequence is 15 residues long. Germline CDR1 reads LNHDA; CDR2 reads SQIVND (reference sequence). Trimming took 6 bases from V and 0 from J; bases not matched to a gene: 5.

The rearrangement uses TRBV27 and TRBJ1-2; TRBD1 matches 9 bases. J lost 2 bases, V lost 8 bases, and 3 bases had no gene match. From germline, CDR1 is MNHEY and CDR2 SMNVEV (reference sequence). The CDR3 covers 13 residues. CDR3 in amino acids: CASSGQGNYGYTF. Written as DNA, the CDR3 is TGTGCCAGCTCGGGACAGGGAAACTATGGCTACACCTTC.

In its sample, this clone was seen once. This chain links TRBV27 with TRBJ2-7, with D tentatively TRBD2 (6 bases). The CDR3 is made up of 16 amino acids. The ends were cut back, 6 bases at V and 3 bases at J, with 21 bases in the middle. Per the germline V gene, CDR1 is MNHEY and CDR2 is SMNVEV (reference sequence). CDR3 DNA: TGTGCCAGCAGACCCCTAGAAGGCGGGATCTACTACGAGCAGTACTTC. This translates into CASRPLEGGIYYEQYF.

The chain has TRBV7-9 and TRBJ2-5; D ambiguous. Trimming shortened V by 4 bases and J by 7 bases, and 7 bases separated the two germline ends. The CDR3 is 11 amino acids. Germline V gene sequence: CDR1 SEHNR, CDR2 FQNEAQ (reference sequence). The CDR3 region is CASSSHRTQYF. The CDR3 region has the DNA TGTGCCAGCAGCTCCCATCGGACCCAGTACTTC. Complete variable domain (other parts from reference TRBV7-9 and TRBJ2-5): DTGVSQNPRHKITKRGQNVTFRCDPISEHNRLYWYRQTLGQGPEFLTYFQNEAQLEKSRLLSDRFSAERPKGSFSTLEIQRTEQGDSAMYLCASSSHRTQYFGPGTRLLVL.

The V gene is TRBV10-2, the J gene TRBJ1-4; D is undetermined. The CDR3 extends over 14 amino acids. Germline V gene sequence: CDR1 WSHSY, CDR2 SAAADI. Trimming removed 3 bases at V and 2 bases at J, with 7 bases between. The CDR3 DNA is TGCGCCAGCAGTGAATATGGGACTAATGAAAAACTGTTTTTT. Translating it yields CASSEYGTNEKLFF.

This sequence joins TRBV6-5 and TRBJ2-7; the match to TRBD2 covers 10 bases. Looked up from germline, CDR1 is MNHEY and CDR2 is SVGAGI. CDR3 length: 14 amino acids. The junction had 4 bases not matched to a gene; V was cut back by 5 bases and J by 3 bases. The CDR3 nucleotides are TGTGCCAGCAGTATTAGCGGGAGGAACTACGAGCAGTACTTC. Amino acid sequence: CASSISGRNYEQYF.

CDR3 in amino acids: CASSGIPARYNEQFF. CDR3 sequence (DNA): TGTGCCAGCAGCGGAATTCCGGCTAGGTACAATGAGCAGTTCTTC. The chain uses TRBV7-9 and TRBJ2-1, with D unresolved. The CDR3 consists of 15 residues. Trimming pared 5 bases from V and 4 bases from J, leaving 15 bases between. Germline V gene sequence: CDR1 SEHNR, CDR2 FQNEAQ (reference sequence).

The chain has TRBV7-3 and TRBJ1-5; 11 nucleotides line up with TRBD1. The CDR3 loop spans 14 amino acids. Trimming removed 4 bases from V and 5 bases from J; junction bases left unmatched: 1. Germline values: CDR1 SGHTA, CDR2 FQGTGA. CDR3 in DNA: TGTGCCAGCAGCTCGGACAGGGGGCATCAGCCCCAGCATTTT. Translation gives CASSSDRGHQPQHF.